This entry lists 17 T cell receptor beta chains sequenced from one sample in a study of T cell responses to AZD1222 COVID-19 vaccine. Sequencing was performed with immunoSEQ multiplex PCR; in TCRdb, only in-frame clones are kept and a portion is missing. The repertoire holds about 120,000 clones, with just over 90% as singletons. The sample in question was peripheral blood, obtained 28 days after the second AZD1222 dose. These receptors all come from an adult who received the AZD1222 COVID-19 vaccine.

This rearrangement joins TRBV11-2 to TRBJ1-4; tentatively, D is TRBD1 (5 bases). Germline loops: CDR1 SGHAT, CDR2 FQNNGV. The CDR3 extends over 14 amino acids. V lost 2 bases, J lost 6 bases, and 10 bases lay in between. The CDR3 loop reads CASSLNQGHEKLFF. Here the CDR3 DNA reads TGTGCCAGCAGCTTAAACCAGGGACATGAAAAACTGTTTTTT.

The J gene is TRBJ2-3, the V gene TRBV9, with D maybe TRBD1 (5 bases). The CDR3 is 16 residues long. Per germline, CDR1 SGDLS and CDR2 YYNGEE. Trimming pared 2 bases from V and 2 bases from J, leaving 15 bases between. The CDR3 spells CASSVLGEGNTDTQYF. In nucleotides, the CDR3 is TGTGCCAGCAGCGTTTTAGGGGAAGGGAACACAGATACGCAGTATTTT.

The CDR3 sequence is CSASSPGAGVGTGELFF. CDR3 bases: TGCAGTGCTAGTTCCCCCGGGGCGGGGGTAGGTACCGGGGAGCTGTTTTTT. The rearrangement uses TRBV20-1 and TRBJ2-2; 7 bases agree with TRBD2. In germline, CDR1 is DFQATT, CDR2 SNEGSKA (reference sequence). After removal of 3 bases from V and 5 bases from J, the junction contained 15 bases not matched to a gene. The CDR3 consists of 17 residues.

The chain has TRBV5-1 and TRBJ2-2; D may be TRBD1 or TRBD2 (5 bases each). Per the germline V gene, CDR1 is SGHRS and CDR2 is YFSETQ. This CDR3 is 14 amino acids long. Deletions cut 4 bases from V and 3 bases from J, with 10 bases between. CDR3 sequence (DNA): TGCGCCAGCAGCCCTCAGGGACACACCGGGGAGCTGTTTTTT. Translated, it gives CASSPQGHTGELFF.

The chain couples TRBV5-1 to TRBJ1-1; weak D call: TRBD1 (5 bases). Germline CDR1 SGHRS, CDR2 YFSETQ. This CDR3 spans 15 amino acids. With 2 bases removed from V and 0 bases from J, the gap between germline ends came to 11 bases. CDR3 nucleotides: TGCGCCAGCAGCTTTGTGACAGACATGAACACTGAAGCTTTCTTT. Its protein is CASSFVTDMNTEAFF.

The V gene is TRBV3-1 (or the pseudogene TRBV3-2), the J gene TRBJ1-6; D unresolved. V gave up 2 bases and J gave up 8 bases, with 13 bases separating them. The germline V gene encodes CDR1 LGHDT and CDR2 YNNKEL (reference sequence). This CDR3 spans 15 amino acids. The CDR3 loop reads CASSQPGRRDSPLHF. The CDR3 coding sequence is TGTGCCAGCAGCCAACCCGGCCGGAGGGATTCACCCCTCCACTTT.

The J gene is TRBJ1-2, the V gene TRBV15, with 7 bases that match TRBD1. The CDR3 has 14 amino acids. Trimming cost V 1 base and J 4 bases; bases outside gene matches: 3. Germline assignment: CDR1 LNHNV and CDR2 YYDKDF (reference sequence). The CDR3 DNA follows: TGTGCCACCAGCAGAGGACAGGGACTCTATGGCTACACCTTC. The encoded protein is CATSRGQGLYGYTF.

Here the CDR3 DNA reads TGCGCCAGCAGCGGCACCGTGGCGACTGAAGCTTTCTTT. Protein sequence: CASSGTVATEAFF. This rearrangement joins TRBV5-1 to TRBJ1-1; the D is unclear. The CDR3 contains 13 residues. The germline gives CDR1 SGHRS, CDR2 YFSETQ. V lost 4 bases to trimming and J lost 5 bases, with 12 bases between them.

This clone appeared a single time. The genes are TRBV4-3 and TRBJ1-2, with a tentative D call TRBD1 (5 bases). The CDR3 length is 14 residues. V lost 1 base, J lost 7 bases, and 13 bases lay in between. The germline V gene encodes CDR1 LGHNA and CDR2 YSLEER. CDR3 coding DNA: TGCGCCAGCAGCCAAGGGCAGGGCTTTTCTGGCTACACCTTC. It is translated as CASSQGQGFSGYTF.

This chain links TRBV29-1 with TRBJ1-6; D unclear. CDR1 is SQVTM, CDR2 ANQGSEA, per germline. This CDR3 region has 12 residues. The V end was cut by 5 bases, the J end by 15 bases, with 17 bases between. For the CDR3, the DNA is TGCAGCGTTAACAAAGGTGGAACACTCCTCCACTTT. It specifies CSVNKGGTLLHF.

CDR3 residues: CATSGTVNEKLFF. The CDR3 DNA reads TGTGCCACATCCGGGACAGTCAATGAAAAACTGTTTTTT. V usage is TRBV27 and J usage is TRBJ1-4, with TRBD1 identical over 7 bases. Losses at the gene ends were 10 bases for V and 5 bases for J; bases not matched to a gene: 7. The CDR3 length is 13 residues. CDR1 is MNHEY and CDR2 is SMNVEV in the germline V gene (reference sequence).

V is TRBV24-1 and J is TRBJ2-7, with D uncertain. The V gene's germline CDR1 is KGHDR and CDR2 SFDVKD. V lost 6 bases to trimming and J lost 3 bases, with 14 bases between them. CDR3 size: 14 residues. The DNA for the CDR3 is TGTGCCACCAGTCACAGTCAGCTTAGCTACGAGCAGTACTTC. Amino acids: CATSHSQLSYEQYF.

J is TRBJ2-5 and V is TRBV3-1 (or the pseudogene TRBV3-2); possibly TRBD2 for D (7 bases). CDR1 is LGHDT and CDR2 is YNNKEL in the germline V gene (reference sequence). Trimming took 0 bases from V and 5 from J, leaving 13 bases between them. The CDR3 has 15 amino acids. CDR3 nucleotide sequence: TGTGCCAGCAGCCAAGATTGGGGGGGCGGGGAGACCCAGTACTTC. This translates into CASSQDWGGGETQYF.

This chain uses TRBV30 with TRBJ2-2; D is unresolved. This CDR3 comprises 13 residues. V was clipped by 2 bases and J by 4 bases, with 8 bases between them. Germline V gene sequence: CDR1 GTSNPN, CDR2 SVGIG (reference sequence). This chain's CDR3 is CAWSRVGTGELFF. For the CDR3, the DNA is TGTGCCTGGAGTAGGGTGGGCACCGGGGAGCTGTTTTTT.

The rearrangement uses TRBV9 and TRBJ1-5; D unresolved. Germline CDR1 is SGDLS and CDR2 is YYNGEE. V was clipped by 0 bases and J by 2 bases, with 9 bases between them. This CDR3 is 15 amino acids long. CDR3 sequence (DNA): TGTGCCAGCAGCGTAGGAGGTGGCGGCAATCAGCCCCAGCATTTT. Amino acids: CASSVGGGGNQPQHF.

The rearrangement uses TRBV28 and TRBJ1-5; D unresolved. The V end was cut by 10 bases, the J end by 6 bases, with 16 bases between. Germline assignment: CDR1 MDHEN and CDR2 SYDVKM. This CDR3 comprises 13 residues. The CDR3 sequence: CANRGGPGQPQHF. DNA for the CDR3: TGTGCCAACCGGGGAGGCCCCGGTCAGCCCCAGCATTTT.

J is TRBJ2-2 and V is TRBV7-3; D call uncertain. Per the germline V gene, CDR1 is SGHTA and CDR2 is FQGTGA. V was pared by 3 bases and J by 4 bases, with 9 bases between. This CDR3 is built from 14 residues. The CDR3 protein is CASSLSFPTGELFF. The CDR3 DNA follows: TGTGCCAGCAGCTTGAGCTTCCCCACCGGGGAGCTGTTTTTT.